The entry below gives a single TCR beta chain sequence along with its context. The sample belongs to a study of blood T cell repertoires in COVID-19. Produced via immunoSEQ multiplex PCR; TCRdb's table is partial and in-frame only. The table lists 300,000 or so clones, approximately 90% of them singletons. The CDR3 extends over 18 amino acids. The germline V gene encodes CDR1 MNHEY and CDR2 SMNVEV (reference sequence). V trimming: 6 bases; J trimming: 8 bases; junction bases outside the gene matches: 15. Source material: peripheral blood. The sequence was obtained from a woman aged 35 to 49 with acute or convalescent COVID-19. The chain has TRBV27 and TRBJ2-1, with TRBD2 identical over 14 bases. The chain's CDR3 is CASSSGLAGAFRVDEQFF. The DNA for the CDR3 is TGTGCCAGCAGCTCGGGACTAGCGGGGGCCTTCAGGGTGGATGAGCAGTTCTTC.